The TCR beta chain under discussion was sequenced for a study of identical twins. TCRdb called the 5' RACE reads again in MiXCR, with one record for every CDR3 protein. The repertoire includes some 570,000 distinct CDR3 sequences, about a fifth of them detected once, and more than 0.4% sits in the top ten. The CDR3 runs 15 residues. With 1 base removed from V and 0 bases from J, the gap between germline ends came to 11 bases. CDR1 is DFQATT, CDR2 SNEGSKA, per germline (reference sequence). In addition, the sample was reused for a study of yellow fever vaccine responses in identical twins.

This clonotype was sampled from a woman between 18 and 30 years old in good health. The sample taken for sequencing was CD4+ T cells sorted from blood. The rearrangement links TRBV20-1 to TRBJ2-3, with TRBD2 as a possible D gene (5 bases). In nucleotides, the CDR3 is TGCAGTGCTAGAGTTAGCGCTGCTAGCACAGATACGCAGTATTTT. It yields the protein CSARVSAASTDTQYF.